A selection of T cell receptor beta chains follows, all from one sample in a study of response to subunit inactivated influenza vaccine. Using its own MiXCR run on the RT-PCR reads, TCRdb lists one record per CDR3 protein. The sample consists of more than 150,000 distinct CDR3 sequences, 9.2% of them appearing once. Here the sequenced sample was non-naive T cells sorted from PBMCs, taken on the day of vaccination. The receptors shown here come from a man between 45 and 60 years old who received an inactivated influenza vaccine. Each CDR3 is given with its conserved first and last residue. A D gene is named only where the DNA matches it firmly. The listing skips clone size in some rows; elsewhere it reads once, few, many or a size class.

abundance	j_gene	v_gene	d_gene	CDR3nt	CDR3aa
few	TRBJ2-3	TRBV9	TRBD2	TGTGCCAGCAGCGTAGAGGGACTAGCGGACTTAAATACGCAGTATTTT	CASSVEGLADLNTQYF
-	TRBJ2-5	TRBV2	TRBD2	TGTGCCAGCACTCGGGGGGTAGAGACCCAGTACTTC	CASTRGVETQYF
few	TRBJ2-1	TRBV19	TRBD2	TGTGCCAGTAGTGACCTAGCGGGAGTATCCTACAATGAGCAGTTCTTC	CASSDLAGVSYNEQFF
many	TRBJ1-1	TRBV6-1	-	TGTGCCAGCAGGTACACTGAAGCTTTCTTT	CASRYTEAFF
-	TRBJ2-7	TRBV21-1	-	TGTGCCAGCAGCGCGGGCGGTGAGAGCTCCTACGAGCAGTACTTC	CASSAGGESSYEQYF
many	TRBJ1-1	TRBV7-2	TRBD1	TGTGCCAGCGGGGGACAGTTGAACACTGAAGCTTTCTTT	CASGGQLNTEAFF
-	TRBJ2-2	TRBV7-2	-	TGTGCCAGCAGCTTAGAGATTAGGGCCAACCCCGGGGAGCTGTTTTTT	CASSLEIRANPGELFF
-	TRBJ2-7	TRBV7-9	TRBD1	TGTGCCAGGGGCCCTGGACAGGGACACTCCTACGAGCAGTACTTC	CARGPGQGHSYEQYF
many	TRBJ1-5	TRBV29-1	-	TGCAGCGTGCAACAGGGAGCGAATCAGCCCCAGCATTTT	CSVQQGANQPQHF
few	TRBJ2-7	TRBV6-2/TRBV6-3	TRBD2	TGTGCCAGCAAAGCGGGAGGCTCCTACGAGCAGTACTTC	CASKAGGSYEQYF
-	TRBJ1-5	TRBV27	-	TGTGCCAGCAGTCCGAGACCCGGCAATCAGCCCCAGCATTTT	CASSPRPGNQPQHF
few	TRBJ2-5	TRBV7-2	TRBD1	TGTGCCAGCAGCTTGAAGCCGGGACAGGGGAGACGAGAGACCCAGTACTTC	CASSLKPGQGRRETQYF
many	TRBJ2-1	TRBV29-1	TRBD2	TGCAGCGTTGTTCCAGCGGGGGCTGAGCAGTTCTTC	CSVVPAGAEQFF
-	TRBJ2-7	TRBV6-5	TRBD1	TGTGCCAGCAGTTACGGGGACAGGATGTCCTACGAGCAGTACTTC	CASSYGDRMSYEQYF
many	TRBJ2-3	TRBV11-1	TRBD1	TGTGCCAGCAGCTCGCGACAGGGGAATACAGATACGCAGTATTTT	CASSSRQGNTDTQYF
few	TRBJ1-4	TRBV9	-	TGTGCCAGCAGCGTAGCTCCTGGGGTGACTAATGAAAAACTGTTTTTT	CASSVAPGVTNEKLFF
many	TRBJ2-7	TRBV2	TRBD1	TGTGCCAGCAGTTACCCCGGGACAGCCACCTACGAGCAGTACTTC	CASSYPGTATYEQYF
-	TRBJ2-1	TRBV20-1	TRBD2	TGCAGTGCTAGAGTTTTGACACTAGCGGACTCTAATGAGCAGTTCTTC	CSARVLTLADSNEQFF
many	TRBJ2-1	TRBV24-1	-	TGTGCCACCATTGCGGACGGCTACAATGAGCAGTTCTTC	CATIADGYNEQFF
-	TRBJ2-1	TRBV28	TRBD2	TGTGCCAGCAGGAGACTAGCGGGAGGCGGTTACAATGAGCAGTTCTTC	CASRRLAGGGYNEQFF
-	TRBJ2-3	TRBV20-1	-	TGCAGTGCTCTACCTAGTCTCCACACAGATACGCAGTATTTT	CSALPSLHTDTQYF